Listed here are 9 T cell receptor beta chains from one sample, sequenced in a study of cytomegalovirus exposure and HLA in healthy donors. It was with 60 Vbeta and 13 Jbeta primers that the PCR ran. TCRdb's copy holds only in-frame clones and misses some; the assay was immunoSEQ multiplex PCR. Of about 150,000 clones in the sample, around 78% were seen once. Sequencing was done on a sample of PBMCs. The origin of the receptors is a middle-aged woman in good health and CMV-seropositive.

The chain combines TRBV30 with TRBJ1-1; D might be TRBD1 (5 bases). Germline V gene sequence: CDR1 GTSNPN, CDR2 SVGIG (reference sequence). The V gene lost 5 bases and the J gene lost 4 bases, with 23 bases spanning the gap. This CDR3 spans 16 amino acids. In DNA, the CDR3 is TGTGCCTGGTGCGCGGGAGTGGGGGTTTCGAGCACTGAAGCTTTCTTT. Translated: CAWCAGVGVSSTEAFF.

This rearrangement joins TRBV5-1 to TRBJ2-3; no definite D call. With 5 bases removed from V and 0 bases from J, the gap between germline ends came to 16 bases. From germline, CDR1 is SGHRS and CDR2 YFSETQ. The CDR3 spans 16 residues. Written as DNA, the CDR3 is TGCGCCAGCAGTCCGGTTATCCCTACTAGCACAGATACGCAGTATTTT. Its protein is CASSPVIPTSTDTQYF.

The chain joins TRBV10-1 to TRBJ1-3; 8 bases map to TRBD1. Germline values: CDR1 WNHNN, CDR2 SYGVQD (reference sequence). V was pared by 4 bases and J by 0 bases, with 8 bases of the junction left unmatched. CDR3 size: 17 residues. CDR3 sequence: CASSGYRGDSSGNTIYF. In DNA form, the CDR3 reads TGCGCCAGCAGTGGTTACAGGGGGGATTCCTCTGGAAACACCATATATTTT.

This clone was recorded a few times. This rearrangement joins TRBV11-2 to TRBJ2-3; tentative D call: TRBD2 (6 bases). CDR1 is SGHAT and CDR2 is FQNNGV in the germline V gene. Trimming removed 5 bases at V and 2 bases at J, with 17 bases between. The CDR3 extends over 16 amino acids. The DNA of the CDR3 is TGTGCCAGCAGCACGCGGGACCGGGCGTACACAGATACGCAGTATTTT. Its translation: CASSTRDRAYTDTQYF.

The J gene is TRBJ2-2, the V gene TRBV10-3, with TRBD1 matching 9 bases. The germline gives CDR1 ENHRY, CDR2 SYGVKD. This CDR3 has 14 amino acids. Trimming removed 5 bases from V and 7 bases from J; junction bases left unmatched: 5. CDR3 residues: CAISPTGGHGELFF. DNA for the CDR3: TGTGCCATCAGTCCGACAGGGGGTCACGGGGAGCTGTTTTTT.

The chain carries TRBV5-1 and TRBJ2-1; possibly TRBD1 for D (5 bases). Germline V lookup: CDR1 SGHRS, CDR2 YFSETQ. V shed 0 bases and J shed 0 bases, with 13 bases lying between them. This CDR3 has 17 amino acids. CDR3 protein: CASSLGSGPSSYNEQFF. Written as DNA, the CDR3 is TGCGCCAGCAGCTTGGGGTCAGGGCCTAGCTCCTACAATGAGCAGTTCTTC. The complete variable domain, with remaining parts taken from reference TRBV5-1 and TRBJ2-1, reads KAGVTQTPRYLIKTRGQQVTLSCSPISGHRSVSWYQQTPGQGLQFLFEYFSETQRNKGNFPGRFSGRQFSNSRSEMNVSTLELGDSALYLCASSLGSGPSSYNEQFFGPGTRLTVL.

The chain is built from TRBV4-3 and TRBJ1-2, with D unresolved. The germline gives CDR1 LGHNA, CDR2 YSLEER. This CDR3 spans 14 amino acids. V was clipped by 0 bases and J by 4 bases, with 9 bases between them. The CDR3: CASSQDLASYGYTF. The CDR3 DNA is TGCGCCAGCAGCCAAGATTTGGCTTCCTATGGCTACACCTTC.

The J gene is TRBJ2-3, the V gene TRBV5-1; no reliable D call. This CDR3 comprises 15 residues. The V gene's germline CDR1 is SGHRS and CDR2 YFSETQ. Trimming took 0 bases from V and 2 from J, leaving 10 bases between them. The CDR3 region is CASSLALIPTDTQYF. CDR3 coding DNA: TGCGCCAGCAGCTTGGCCTTAATTCCCACAGATACGCAGTATTTT.

This chain links TRBV11-1 with TRBJ2-1, with 8 bases aligning to TRBD2. From germline, CDR1 is SGHAT and CDR2 FQDESV (reference sequence). The CDR3 runs 14 residues. V gave up 3 bases and J gave up 8 bases; unmatched junction bases: 6. The DNA for the CDR3 is TGTGCCAGCAGCTTGACTAGCGTCGCGGATGAGCAGTTCTTC. This gives the protein CASSLTSVADEQFF.